The text below deals with one T cell receptor (beta chain). V lost 2 bases and J 3 bases, leaving 16 bases between the germline ends. The CDR3 extends over 16 amino acids. The germline V gene has CDR1 MNHEY and CDR2 SMNVEV (reference sequence). These data are taken from a study of OX40 agonist ivuxolimab in advanced cancers. Study summary: Ivuxolimab is an agonistic anti-OX40 (CD134) antibody, and patients were treated with it. Ivuxolimab was administered intravenously to patients at 0.01 to 10 mg/kg every 2 weeks. In three patients, partial responses were observed, one with hepatocellular carcinoma and two with cutaneous melanoma.

Repertoires were generated with immunoSEQ multiplex PCR, while TCRdb's copy carries only in-frame clones and drops some. This table holds about 53,000 clones, about 88% found once. The chain is built from TRBV27 and TRBJ1-1; D remains unclear. The sequence came from an adult with an advanced solid tumor such as melanoma, head and neck, liver or kidney cancer. This sample comprised CD4+ or CD8+ T cells sorted from blood, obtained in a trial of the OX40 agonist ivuxolimab. CDR3 amino acids: CASSLSAETLYTEAFF. The CDR3 DNA follows: TGTGCCAGCAGTTTAAGTGCCGAGACACTTTACACTGAAGCTTTCTTT.